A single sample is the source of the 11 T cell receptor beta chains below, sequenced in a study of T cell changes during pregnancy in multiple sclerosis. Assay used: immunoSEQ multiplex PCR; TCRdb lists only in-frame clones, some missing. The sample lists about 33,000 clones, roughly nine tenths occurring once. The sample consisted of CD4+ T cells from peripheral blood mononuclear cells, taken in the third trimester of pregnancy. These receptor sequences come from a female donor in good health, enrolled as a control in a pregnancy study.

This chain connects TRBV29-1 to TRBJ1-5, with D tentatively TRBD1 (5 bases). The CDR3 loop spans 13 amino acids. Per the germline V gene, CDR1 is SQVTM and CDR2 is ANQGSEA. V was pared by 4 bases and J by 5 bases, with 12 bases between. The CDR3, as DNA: TGCAGCGTTGGCCCCGCCAGGGATCAGCCCCAGCATTTT. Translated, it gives CSVGPARDQPQHF.

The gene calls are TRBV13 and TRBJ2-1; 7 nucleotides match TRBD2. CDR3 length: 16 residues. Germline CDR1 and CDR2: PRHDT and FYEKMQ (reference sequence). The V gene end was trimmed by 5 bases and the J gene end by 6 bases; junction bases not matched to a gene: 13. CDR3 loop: CASSPRAGALGNEQFF. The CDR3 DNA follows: TGTGCCAGCAGCCCTAGGGCGGGAGCCTTAGGCAATGAGCAGTTCTTC.

The CDR3, as DNA: TGTGCCAGCAGCTTGGGCGAAGAGACCCAGTACTTC. Protein: CASSLGEETQYF. The rearrangement links TRBV7-2 to TRBJ2-5, with no clear D. V was cut by 3 bases and J by 3 bases, with 5 bases left in between. There are 12 residues in the CDR3. Germline CDR1 reads SGHTA; CDR2 reads FQGNSA.

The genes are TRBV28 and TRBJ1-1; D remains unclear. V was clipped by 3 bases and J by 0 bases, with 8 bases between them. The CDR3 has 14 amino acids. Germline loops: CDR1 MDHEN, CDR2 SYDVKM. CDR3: CASSFPGMNTEAFF. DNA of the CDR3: TGTGCCAGCAGTTTTCCGGGGATGAACACTGAAGCTTTCTTT. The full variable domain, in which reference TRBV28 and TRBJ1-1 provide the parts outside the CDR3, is DVKVTQSSRYLVKRTGEKVFLECVQDMDHENMFWYRQDPGLGLRLIYFSYDVKMKEKGDIPEGYSVSREKKERFSLILESASTNQTSMYLCASSFPGMNTEAFFGQGTRLTVV.

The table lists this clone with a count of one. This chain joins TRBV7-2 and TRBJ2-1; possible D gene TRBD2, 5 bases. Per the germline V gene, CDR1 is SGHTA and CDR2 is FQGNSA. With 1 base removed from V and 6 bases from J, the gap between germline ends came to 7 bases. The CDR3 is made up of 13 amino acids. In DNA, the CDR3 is TGTGCCAGCAGCTTAGTAGGGAGCAATGAGCAGTTCTTC. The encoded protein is CASSLVGSNEQFF.

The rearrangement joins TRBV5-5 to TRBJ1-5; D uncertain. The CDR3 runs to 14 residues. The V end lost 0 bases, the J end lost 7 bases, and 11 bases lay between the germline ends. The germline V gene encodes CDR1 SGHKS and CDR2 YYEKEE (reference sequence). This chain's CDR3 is CASSLAWREQPQHF. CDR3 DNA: TGTGCCAGCAGCTTGGCCTGGAGGGAACAGCCCCAGCATTTT.

CDR3 bases: TGTGCCAGTAGAGGAACCGGGACAATAAATAGCAATCAGCCCCAGCATTTT. Its protein is CASRGTGTINSNQPQHF. J is TRBJ1-5 and V is TRBV19; possibly TRBD1 for D (6 bases). The ends were cut back, 6 bases at V and 0 bases at J, with 18 bases in the middle. Per germline, CDR1 LNHDA and CDR2 SQIVND (reference sequence). This CDR3 comprises 17 residues.

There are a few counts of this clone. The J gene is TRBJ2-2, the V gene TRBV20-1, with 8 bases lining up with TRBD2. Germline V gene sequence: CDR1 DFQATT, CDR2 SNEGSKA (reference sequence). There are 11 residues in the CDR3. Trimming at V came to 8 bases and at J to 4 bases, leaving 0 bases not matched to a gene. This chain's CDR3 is CSLAGTGELFF. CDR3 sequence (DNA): TGCAGTCTAGCGGGCACCGGGGAGCTGTTTTTT.

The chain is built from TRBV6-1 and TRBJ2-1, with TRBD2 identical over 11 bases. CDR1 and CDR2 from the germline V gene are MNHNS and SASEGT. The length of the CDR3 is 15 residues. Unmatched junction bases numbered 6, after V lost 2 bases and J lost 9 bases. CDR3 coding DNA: TGTGCCAGCAGTGAAATCACTAGCGGGAGTGGTGAGCAGTTCTTC. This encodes CASSEITSGSGEQFF.

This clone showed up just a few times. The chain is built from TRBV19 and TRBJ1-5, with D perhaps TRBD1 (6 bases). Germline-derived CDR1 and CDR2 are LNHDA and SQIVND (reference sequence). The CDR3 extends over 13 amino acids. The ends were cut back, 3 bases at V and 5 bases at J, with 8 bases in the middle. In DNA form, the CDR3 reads TGTGCCAGTAGTATGGACAGATATCAGCCCCAGCATTTT. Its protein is CASSMDRYQPQHF. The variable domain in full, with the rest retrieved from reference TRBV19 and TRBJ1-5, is DGGITQSPKYLFRKEGQNVTLSCEQNLNHDAMYWYRQDPGQGLRLIYYSQIVNDFQKGDIAEGYSVSREKKESFPLTVTSAQKNPTAFYLCASSMDRYQPQHFGDGTRLSIL.

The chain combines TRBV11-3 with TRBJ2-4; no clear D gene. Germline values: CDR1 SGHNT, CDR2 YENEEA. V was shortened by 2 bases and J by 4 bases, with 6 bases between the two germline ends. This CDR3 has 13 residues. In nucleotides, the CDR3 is TGTGCCAGCAGCTTAACGGAGAAAAACATTCAGTACTTC. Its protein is CASSLTEKNIQYF.